One sample yielded the 23 T cell receptor beta chains listed below, sequenced in a study of blood T cell repertoires in COVID-19. Sequencing used immunoSEQ multiplex PCR; TCRdb keeps in-frame clones, though not all of them. Counted here are about 220,000 clones, 82% occurring once; the ten biggest clones make up around 3.5%. Specimen: peripheral blood. The source of these receptors is a woman older than 75 with acute or convalescent COVID-19.

V gene TRBV19 combines with J gene TRBJ2-2; 16 bases map to TRBD2. The germline V gene encodes CDR1 LNHDA and CDR2 SQIVND (reference sequence). V shed 3 bases and J 4 bases; nucleotides not matched to a gene: 8. The CDR3 consists of 19 residues. CDR3 coding DNA: TGTGCCAGTAGTATGGCGGGACTAGCGGGGGGGCCGGGCACCGGGGAGCTGTTTTTT. The encoded protein is CASSMAGLAGGPGTGELFF.

In this sample, this clone turned up a few times. The chain couples TRBV9 to TRBJ2-7; TRBD2 matches at 8 bases. The trim removed 3 bases at V and 0 bases at J, leaving 11 bases unmatched. Germline assignment: CDR1 SGDLS and CDR2 YYNGEE. The CDR3 is 17 residues long. CDR3 sequence (DNA): TGTGCCAGCAGCGCCGGGGCGGGGGGTTCGAGCTCCTACGAGCAGTACTTC. Amino acid sequence: CASSAGAGGSSSYEQYF.

V is TRBV2 and J is TRBJ2-5, with TRBD2 identical over 8 bases. V gave up 4 bases and J gave up 5 bases; unmatched junction bases: 9. Per germline, CDR1 SNHLY and CDR2 FYNNEI. The CDR3 is 15 residues long. In DNA form, the CDR3 reads TGTGCCAGCAGTGCCTTGAGCGGGGGTGGCGAGACCCAGTACTTC. Its translation: CASSALSGGGETQYF.

V gene TRBV6-5 combines with J gene TRBJ2-7; perhaps TRBD1 as D (6 bases). Per the germline V gene, CDR1 is MNHEY and CDR2 is SVGAGI. The V gene lost 0 bases and the J gene lost 6 bases, with 9 bases spanning the gap. There are 13 residues in the CDR3. This CDR3 is CASSYSQGGEQYF. The CDR3 coding sequence is TGTGCCAGCAGTTACTCACAGGGTGGCGAGCAGTACTTC.

The chain couples TRBV6-1 to TRBJ1-2; tentative D call: TRBD1 (6 bases). Germline values: CDR1 MNHNS, CDR2 SASEGT. V lost 2 bases, J lost 3 bases, and 13 bases lay in between. This CDR3 region has 15 residues. The CDR3 coding sequence is TGTGCCAGCAGTGAAAGGGCAGGGGATCACTATGGCTACACCTTC. It is translated as CASSERAGDHYGYTF.

The genes are TRBV6-5 and TRBJ1-1, with 7 nucleotides matching TRBD1. J gave up 0 bases and V 3 bases, and 4 bases lay outside the gene matches. This CDR3 spans 15 amino acids. Germline lookup yields CDR1 MNHEY and CDR2 SVGAGI. CDR3 region: CASSYTGTVNTEAFF. The CDR3 region has the DNA TGTGCCAGCAGTTATACCGGGACAGTGAACACTGAAGCTTTCTTT.

This chain connects TRBV7-3 to TRBJ2-3, with 8 positions matching TRBD2. Germline V lookup: CDR1 SGHTA, CDR2 FQGTGA. V trimming: 5 bases; J trimming: 2 bases; junction bases outside the gene matches: 15. This CDR3 has 18 amino acids. CDR3 nucleotide sequence: TGTGCCAGCAGCCCCCGAGGAAGCGGGGGTGTTAACACAGATACGCAGTATTTT. It encodes CASSPRGSGGVNTDTQYF.

This sequence joins TRBV25-1 and TRBJ2-7, with 9 bases identical to TRBD2. The CDR3 runs to 15 residues. CDR1 and CDR2 (germline): MGHDK, SYGVNS. The J segment lost 3 bases and the V segment lost 3 bases, leaving 6 bases of the junction unmatched. The CDR3 region has the DNA TGTGCCAGCAGTGACGGTAGCGGGGGCGGCTACGAGCAGTACTTC. It is translated as CASSDGSGGGYEQYF.

The chain joins TRBV28 to TRBJ1-5; D uncertain. CDR3 length equals 11 residues. Germline V gene sequence: CDR1 MDHEN, CDR2 SYDVKM. Between the trimmed V and J ends, which lost 6 bases and 4 bases, there was a span of 4 bases. The chain's CDR3 is CASSINQPQHF. In DNA form, the CDR3 reads TGTGCCAGCAGCATTAATCAGCCCCAGCATTTT.

This chain uses TRBV12-5 with TRBJ2-1, with D possibly matching TRBD1 (6 bases). Germline loops: CDR1 LGHNT, CDR2 FRNRAP. The CDR3 runs 16 residues. Trimming took 6 bases from V and 2 from J, leaving 17 bases between them. CDR3 nucleotides: TGTGCTAGTGGGCTGGGACACCAACGGGCCTACAATGAGCAGTTCTTC. Translating gives CASGLGHQRAYNEQFF.

This clone was detected a few times. This chain links TRBV14 with TRBJ2-7, with 9 bases matching TRBD1. V was pared by 3 bases and J by 3 bases, with 3 bases of the junction left unmatched. In germline, CDR1 is SGHDN, CDR2 FVKESK. CDR3 length: 14 residues. The CDR3 spells CASSHGQGSYEQYF. CDR3 in DNA: TGTGCCAGCAGCCATGGACAGGGGAGCTACGAGCAGTACTTC.

This clone was seen more than once but under ten times. This chain joins TRBV11-3 and TRBJ1-1, with no clear D. The CDR3 sequence is 15 residues long. V was pared by 5 bases and J by 0 bases, with 13 bases between. The germline gives CDR1 SGHNT, CDR2 YENEEA. This chain's CDR3 is CASSPGGSVNTEAFF. The CDR3 coding sequence is TGTGCCAGCAGCCCAGGCGGGTCAGTGAACACTGAAGCTTTCTTT. The full variable domain, rest sourced from reference TRBV11-3 and TRBJ1-1, is EAGVVQSPRYKIIEKKQPVAFWCNPISGHNTLYWYLQNLGQGPELLIRYENEEAVDDSQLPKDRFSAERLKGVDSTLKIQPAELGDSAVYLCASSPGGSVNTEAFFGQGTRLTVV.

This clone was seen only once. V is TRBV5-4 and J is TRBJ2-3, with 11 bases aligning to TRBD1. The CDR3 spans 15 residues. Trimming took 4 bases from V and 4 from J; bases not matched to a gene: 5. Germline V gives CDR1 SGHNT, CDR2 YYREEE (reference sequence). The CDR3 sequence: CASSLGQGVADTQYF. In DNA, the CDR3 is TGTGCCAGCAGCCTGGGACAGGGGGTCGCAGATACGCAGTATTTT.

This rearrangement joins TRBV4-3 to TRBJ2-5; D possibly corresponds to TRBD2 (7 bases). CDR1 and CDR2 (germline): LGHNA, YSLEER. This CDR3 spans 17 amino acids. V was shortened by 1 base and J by 0 bases, with 15 bases between the two germline ends. This CDR3 reads CASSQVEAGAHQETQYF. Here the CDR3 DNA reads TGCGCCAGCAGCCAAGTTGAGGCGGGGGCTCACCAAGAGACCCAGTACTTC.

The chain uses TRBV7-9 and TRBJ1-1; no definite D call. Between the trimmed V and J ends, which lost 5 bases and 1 base, there was a span of 5 bases. CDR1 SEHNR and CDR2 FQNEAQ come from the germline V gene (reference sequence). This CDR3 comprises 12 residues. DNA of the CDR3: TGTGCCAGCAGCGCAGGGAACACTGAAGCTTTCTTT. The encoded protein is CASSAGNTEAFF. Variable domain in full (rest from reference TRBV7-9 and TRBJ1-1): DTGVSQNPRHKITKRGQNVTFRCDPISEHNRLYWYRQTLGQGPEFLTYFQNEAQLEKSRLLSDRFSAERPKGSFSTLEIQRTEQGDSAMYLCASSAGNTEAFFGQGTRLTVV.

With regard to this clone: The sample has other DNA sequences that encode this CDR3 too. The chain joins TRBV3-1 (or the pseudogene TRBV3-2) to TRBJ2-1; 16 nucleotides line up with TRBD2. Looked up from germline, CDR1 is LGHDT and CDR2 is YNNKEL (reference sequence). The CDR3 totals 15 residues. With 4 bases clipped from V and 7 bases from J, the junction kept 1 base outside the gene matches. The CDR3 coding sequence is TGTGCCAGCAGCCTGGGACTAGCGGGGGGGAATGAGCAGTTCTTC. This gives the protein CASSLGLAGGNEQFF.

CDR3 sequence: CASSSRGWMNTEAFF. CDR3 coding DNA: TGTGCCAGCAGTTCAAGAGGATGGATGAACACTGAAGCTTTCTTT. The chain has TRBV28 and TRBJ1-1; D gene uncertain. V lost 4 bases to trimming and J lost 0 bases, with 12 bases between them. The germline CDR1 and CDR2 sequences are MDHEN and SYDVKM. The CDR3 is 15 amino acids.

This clone was observed a few times. The chain employs TRBV2 and TRBJ1-1; D is uncertain. The CDR3 contains 12 residues. Germline V gene sequence: CDR1 SNHLY, CDR2 FYNNEI. Trimming took off 7 bases at V and 3 bases at J, with 9 bases between the two ends. CDR3 bases: TGTGCCAGCAATAATATAGACACTGAAGCTTTCTTT. This translates into CASNNIDTEAFF.

This chain joins TRBV7-9 and TRBJ1-1; 8 bases are a match to TRBD1. In germline, CDR1 is SEHNR, CDR2 FQNEAQ (reference sequence). Trimming took 5 bases from V and 1 from J; bases not matched to a gene: 3. There are 14 residues in the CDR3. As DNA, the CDR3 is TGTGCCAGCAGCCGAGGACAGGGGAACACTGAAGCTTTCTTT. Protein product: CASSRGQGNTEAFF.

The count of this clone is one. V usage is TRBV10-3 and J usage is TRBJ1-5; 7 nucleotides align to TRBD1. Looked up from germline, CDR1 is ENHRY and CDR2 is SYGVKD. This CDR3 comprises 18 residues. V lost 3 bases and J lost 2; bases outside the gene matches: 13. CDR3 coding DNA: TGTGCCATCAGTGAAGGAGAAGGGGGCGGATTGGGCAATCAGCCCCAGCATTTT. It translates to CAISEGEGGGLGNQPQHF.

The chain employs TRBV10-3 and TRBJ1-2, with D unresolved. The ends were cut back, 6 bases at V and 8 bases at J, with 28 bases in the middle. The CDR3 totals 17 residues. Germline loops: CDR1 ENHRY, CDR2 SYGVKD. The CDR3 here is CAIRELDLGWSQAGYTF. In DNA form, the CDR3 reads TGTGCCATCAGAGAACTTGACCTTGGTTGGAGCCAAGCGGGCTACACCTTC.

The chain combines TRBV9 with TRBJ1-2; 8 nucleotides match TRBD1. This CDR3 contains 13 residues. Per germline, CDR1 SGDLS and CDR2 YYNGEE. V lost 3 bases and J lost 8; bases outside the gene matches: 6. Written as DNA, the CDR3 is TGTGCCAGCAGCGAACTGACAGGGGTCGGCTACACCTTC. Translation gives CASSELTGVGYTF.

The CDR3 DNA reads as TGTGCCAGCAGCTTGGGACAGGGGGCTGGGGAGACCCAGTACTTC. It encodes CASSLGQGAGETQYF. The rearrangement uses TRBV5-4 and TRBJ2-5; 10 bases fit TRBD1. The trim removed 0 bases at V and 5 bases at J, leaving 4 bases unmatched. The CDR3 length is 15 residues. The germline V gene encodes CDR1 SGHNT and CDR2 YYREEE (reference sequence).